The T cell receptor beta chain described here comes from a study of response to subunit inactivated influenza vaccine (dated by TCRdb to the late 2010s). For the wider study: To follow how T cells responded to a trivalent subunit inactivated influenza vaccine, the researchers relied on deep quantitative profiling of the T cell receptor repertoire. The investigation overall reported the following: According to the authors, only a limited number of new T cells may be recruited by each seasonal influenza vaccination.

From cysteine to phenylalanine, the CDR3 is 14 amino acids long. Of the read, only the CDR3 DNA is kept; its 42 bases are in frame from base 1. The junction shows trimming of 8 bases on V and 2 bases on J, plus 16 bases between the germline ends. The CDR1 and CDR2 encoded by the germline V gene are MDHEN and SYDVKM. This clonotype has more than one count but fewer than ten. It lacks a known antigen. The record has no base qualities; no much larger clone is one base away. Libraries were constructed by RT-PCR. TCRdb lists the instrument as Illumina HiSeq 2500. In TCRdb, the public reads were trimmed at Q25 with fastp and aligned with MiXCR, with productive beta chains retained. Each entry is one CDR3 protein sequence, shown with its most common DNA and genes. Across this sample there are 400,000 to 650,000 distinct CDR3 sequences, with more than 7% seen only once. The ten largest clones take up around 13% of the sample.

This clonotype was obtained from a man between 45 and 75 years old who received an inactivated influenza vaccine. Donor details come from another sample of the same person, matched by shared clones. The specimen comprised PBMCs from blood, sampled around 25 months after vaccination. The V and J genes are TRBV28 and TRBJ2-7, with the identity of the D gene unclear. The CDR3 has the sequence CASREASVTYEQYF. DNA sequence: TGTGCCAGCCGCGAGGCGTCAGTGACCTACGAGCAGTACTTC.